This T cell receptor beta chain was documented in a study of beta chain features in type 1 diabetes. Trimming took 5 bases from V and 7 from J; bases not matched to a gene: 6. In germline, CDR1 is MDHEN, CDR2 SYDVKM. The CDR3 covers 16 residues. This clone has a handful of counts. The same CDR3 also results from other DNA sequences found in this sample. All of the isolated RNA was reverse transcribed, so expressed TCRB transcripts were sequenced. The method was immunoSEQ multiplex PCR; TCRdb's version includes in-frame clones alone and lacks a portion of them. The sample lists hundreds of thousands of clones; 15% to 20% were seen once.

The receptor was isolated from a young woman in good health. The gene calls are TRBV28 and TRBJ2-1; TRBD2 matches 15 bases. Sequenced input: naive CD4+ T cells from blood. CDR3 protein: CASSLPGTSGRNEQFF. The CDR3 DNA reads TGTGCCAGCAGTCTGCCCGGGACTAGCGGGAGGAATGAGCAGTTCTTC.